This T cell receptor beta chain was profiled in a study of neurological immune-mediated disorders. Germline CDR1 is SGHRS and CDR2 is YFSETQ. The CDR3 runs 16 residues. V dropped 6 bases and J dropped 0 bases, with 15 bases sitting between them. This clonotype appeared many times. Time point defined: longitudinal time-point 1 (baseline). Unsorted libraries were prepared from 2 million PBMCs held at -80 C. A 10-nucleotide random UMI tagged transcripts in template-switch 5'RACE cDNA synthesis. A single record per CDR3 protein comes from TCRdb applying MiXCR to the 5' RACE reads. The profile covers some 60,000 distinct CDR3 sequences, with about 10% appearing a single time and around 7% taken by the ten largest.

Material: PBMCs. This TCR derives from a male donor with HTLV-1-associated myelopathy (HAM/TSP). V is TRBV5-1 and J is TRBJ2-2; D gene unclear. The DNA for the CDR3 is TGCGCCAGCAAGCCAAGTACAACAGCGAACACCGGGGAGCTGTTTTTT. Translation: CASKPSTTANTGELFF.